The 29 T cell receptor beta chains reported below all come from one sample, sequenced in a study of PD-1 blockade in mismatch repair-deficient tumors. Repertoires were generated with immunoSEQ multiplex PCR, while TCRdb's copy carries only in-frame clones and drops some. The data hold approximately 20,000 clones, with roughly 87% observed a single time. The sequencing used PBMCs, collected 52 weeks after starting pembrolizumab. The receptors derive from an adult with mismatch repair-deficient cancer.

This chain's CDR3 is CASSFPRDRGGNEQFF. CDR3 coding DNA: TGTGCCAGCAGCTTCCCCCGGGACAGGGGAGGCAATGAGCAGTTCTTC. The chain carries TRBV5-6 and TRBJ2-1; 10 bases match TRBD1. After removal of 2 bases from V and 6 bases from J, the junction contained 8 bases not matched to a gene. This CDR3 is built from 16 residues. CDR1 and CDR2 from the germline V gene are SGHDT and YYEEEE.

The gene calls are TRBV7-3 and TRBJ2-5; 7 bases map to TRBD2. This CDR3 region has 13 residues. V lost 2 bases to trimming and J lost 3 bases; unmatched junction nucleotides: 0. Germline V gives CDR1 SGHTA, CDR2 FQGTGA. The CDR3 bases are TGTGCCAGCAGCTTACTAGCGGAAGAGACCCAGTACTTC. It is translated as CASSLLAEETQYF.

The chain couples TRBV7-2 to TRBJ1-1; D may be TRBD1 (5 bases). Trimming took 1 base from V and 3 from J, leaving 9 bases between them. Germline CDR1 is SGHTA and CDR2 is FQGNSA. The CDR3 sequence is 14 residues long. The CDR3: CASSLGEGHTEAFF. The CDR3 nucleotides are TGTGCCAGCAGCTTAGGGGAGGGGCACACTGAAGCTTTCTTT.

The chain joins TRBV6-5 to TRBJ2-3, with 9 bases aligning to TRBD2. Germline trimming cut 6 bases from V and 6 bases from J; bases unmatched to any gene: 7. CDR1 is MNHEY, CDR2 SVGAGI, per germline. The CDR3 loop spans 14 amino acids. CDR3 bases: TGTGCCAGCAGAAGGGGCGGGAGGGTCGATACGCAGTATTTT. Protein sequence: CASRRGGRVDTQYF.

Concerning this clone: The DNA is omitted, as the CDR3 cannot be located on it reliably, and the CDR3 follows TCRdb's listing. This chain links TRBV28 with TRBJ2-4; the D segment call TRBD1 is taken from the table without a DNA check. Germline assignment: CDR1 MDHEN and CDR2 SYDVKM. The CDR3 is made up of 19 amino acids, end residues included. The CDR3 spells CASSSSGQGPGRAKNIQYF.

The chain is built from TRBV2 and TRBJ1-3; maybe TRBD1 (6 bases). Germline-derived CDR1 and CDR2 are SNHLY and FYNNEI. The CDR3 contains 15 residues. V was cut by 10 bases and J by 0 bases, with 16 bases left in between. This chain's CDR3 is CAISRWGPSGNTIYF. The CDR3 coding sequence is TGTGCCATCTCCCGGTGGGGGCCCTCTGGAAACACCATATATTTT.

V usage is TRBV7-9 and J usage is TRBJ1-2; D might be TRBD1 (5 bases). CDR3 length: 14 residues. Between the trimmed V and J ends, which lost 8 bases and 8 bases, there was a span of 21 bases. CDR1 is SEHNR, CDR2 FQNEAQ, per germline (reference sequence). The CDR3 here is CASGTAGVLGGYTF. CDR3 sequence (DNA): TGTGCCAGCGGGACGGCGGGAGTTCTGGGAGGCTACACCTTC. The variable domain in full, with the rest retrieved from reference TRBV7-9 and TRBJ1-2, is DTGVSQNPRHKITKRGQNVTFRCDPISEHNRLYWYRQTLGQGPEFLTYFQNEAQLEKSRLLSDRFSAERPKGSFSTLEIQRTEQGDSAMYLCASGTAGVLGGYTFGSGTRLTVV.

J is TRBJ2-1 and V is TRBV7-3; 8 nucleotides match TRBD2. The CDR3 spans 14 residues. From germline, CDR1 is SGHTA and CDR2 FQGTGA. With 3 bases clipped from V and 8 bases from J, the junction kept 6 bases outside the gene matches. As DNA, the CDR3 is TGTGCCAGCAGCTTCTCGGGAGGGAGTGATGAGCAGTTCTTC. Amino acids: CASSFSGGSDEQFF.

The CDR3 region has the DNA TGTGCCAGCTCACCTGGGACAGGGTCCTACAATGAGCAGTTCTTC. This translates into CASSPGTGSYNEQFF. The V call is TRBV18, the J call TRBJ2-1; 9 bases align to TRBD1. V gave up 3 bases and J gave up 1 base; unmatched junction bases: 1. The CDR3 extends over 15 amino acids. Germline V gene lookup returns CDR1 KGHSH and CDR2 LQKENI. Filled out from reference TRBV18 and TRBJ2-1, the complete variable domain reads NAGVMQNPRHLVRRRGQEARLRCSPMKGHSHVYWYRQLPEEGLKFMVYLQKENIIDESGMPKERFSAEFPKEGPSILRIQQVVRGDSAAYFCASSPGTGSYNEQFFGPGTRLTVL.

This chain links TRBV4-1 with TRBJ1-4; 8 bases align to TRBD1. Germline CDR1 is MGHRA and CDR2 is YSYEKL. The CDR3 totals 17 residues. With 0 bases clipped from V and 7 bases from J, the junction kept 10 bases outside the gene matches. The CDR3 reads CASSQDHPGGLGEKLFF. Written as DNA, the CDR3 is TGCGCCAGCAGCCAAGACCACCCAGGGGGCTTAGGTGAAAAACTGTTTTTT.

The chain joins TRBV28 to TRBJ1-6; D ambiguous. CDR1 and CDR2 (germline): MDHEN, SYDVKM. Trimming removed 4 bases from V and 5 bases from J, with 12 bases in between. This CDR3 has 15 amino acids. The CDR3 region is CASSSSGRNNSPLHF. Here the CDR3 DNA reads TGTGCCAGCAGTTCCTCCGGGAGGAATAATTCACCCCTCCACTTT.

The genes are TRBV5-1 and TRBJ1-4; the D gene is possibly TRBD1 (5 bases). The ends were cut back, 2 bases at V and 5 bases at J, with 13 bases in the middle. Germline V gene sequence: CDR1 SGHRS, CDR2 YFSETQ. The CDR3 covers 15 residues. The CDR3 protein is CASSFSVTENEKLFF. The CDR3 coding sequence is TGCGCCAGCAGCTTCAGCGTGACAGAGAATGAAAAACTGTTTTTT.

On this clone itself: Other DNA sequences in the sample encode the same CDR3. This chain connects TRBV28 to TRBJ2-7, with a tentative D call TRBD2 (5 bases). Trimming removed 3 bases at V and 4 bases at J, with 7 bases between. Per the germline V gene, CDR1 is MDHEN and CDR2 is SYDVKM. This CDR3 has 12 residues. DNA for the CDR3: TGTGCCAGCAGTTTGCGGGCTTACGAGCAGTACTTC. Amino acids: CASSLRAYEQYF.

CDR3 protein: CASSLQVTEAFF. The CDR3 region has the DNA TGTGCCAGCAGTTTACAGGTAACTGAAGCTTTCTTT. The rearrangement joins TRBV28 to TRBJ1-1, with D uncertain. Germline CDR1 is MDHEN and CDR2 is SYDVKM. The CDR3 contains 12 residues. The germline V and J ends were trimmed by 2 bases and 5 bases, with 6 bases remaining between them.

CDR3 sequence: CASREVGREKLFF. The CDR3 bases are TGTGCCAGCAGAGAGGTGGGGAGGGAAAAACTGTTTTTT. The chain joins TRBV27 to TRBJ1-4; D is unclear. The CDR3 is 13 amino acids. The ends were cut back, 6 bases at V and 8 bases at J, with 13 bases in the middle. Germline CDR1 is MNHEY and CDR2 is SMNVEV (reference sequence).

V and J are TRBV28 and TRBJ2-7; 11 bases match TRBD2. Trimming took 2 bases from V and 9 from J; bases not matched to a gene: 3. Germline CDR1 is MDHEN and CDR2 is SYDVKM. The CDR3 is made up of 13 amino acids. CDR3 in DNA: TGTGCCAGCAGTTTACGGACTAGCGGGCCGCAGTACTTC. It yields the protein CASSLRTSGPQYF. The whole variable domain, remainder taken from reference TRBV28 and TRBJ2-7, is DVKVTQSSRYLVKRTGEKVFLECVQDMDHENMFWYRQDPGLGLRLIYFSYDVKMKEKGDIPEGYSVSREKKERFSLILESASTNQTSMYLCASSLRTSGPQYFGPGTRLTVT.

This sequence joins TRBV7-6 and TRBJ2-5; 9 positions agree with TRBD2. V dropped 5 bases and J dropped 3; count of bases not matched to a gene: 4. The CDR3 is 14 residues long. Germline V CDR1 and CDR2: SGHVS, FNYEAQ. The CDR3 loop is CASSPGTSKETQYF. DNA for the CDR3: TGTGCCAGCAGCCCTGGGACTAGCAAAGAGACCCAGTACTTC.

This clone was recorded a few times. The chain is built from TRBV5-1 and TRBJ2-7; no clear D gene. Trimming took 2 bases from V and 0 from J, leaving 12 bases between them. The germline CDR1 and CDR2 sequences are SGHRS and YFSETQ. The CDR3 is 15 amino acids. In DNA, the CDR3 is TGCGCCAGCAGCTTTGAGGATCCGGGCTCCTACGAGCAGTACTTC. Translation gives CASSFEDPGSYEQYF.

The rearrangement joins TRBV2 to TRBJ2-3, with D maybe TRBD1 (5 bases). Trimming took off 1 base at V and 5 bases at J, with 13 bases between the two ends. Germline CDR1 and CDR2: SNHLY and FYNNEI. This CDR3 spans 15 amino acids. Written as DNA, the CDR3 is TGTGCCAGCAGTGAAGAAGGGGTAGCTTTAGATACGCAGTATTTT. Encoded protein: CASSEEGVALDTQYF.

The chain joins TRBV27 to TRBJ2-5; TRBD2 agrees at 10 bases. The germline gives CDR1 MNHEY, CDR2 SMNVEV (reference sequence). The CDR3 sequence is 16 residues long. Germline trimming cut 2 bases from V and 2 bases from J; bases unmatched to any gene: 5. The CDR3 DNA is TGTGCCAGCAGTTTAAGGCTAGCGGGAGCACAAGAGACCCAGTACTTC. Its protein is CASSLRLAGAQETQYF.

This rearrangement joins TRBV9 to TRBJ2-5; TRBD1 might be the D (5 bases). The CDR3 consists of 12 residues. Looked up from germline, CDR1 is SGDLS and CDR2 is YYNGEE. V gave up 2 bases and J gave up 9 bases, with 11 bases separating them. The CDR3 here is CASSVLQGAQYF. In DNA, the CDR3 is TGTGCCAGCAGCGTCCTTCAAGGGGCCCAGTACTTC.

The rearrangement joins TRBV6-5 to TRBJ2-5; D gene uncertain. The CDR3 runs 13 residues. Germline CDR1 is MNHEY and CDR2 is SVGAGI. V was clipped by 2 bases and J by 5 bases, with 9 bases between them. CDR3 sequence (DNA): TGTGCCAGCAGTTACGTGGAGTTGGAGACCCAGTACTTC. Protein: CASSYVELETQYF.

The CDR3 sequence: CASSLAQNNVYTF. CDR3 nucleotide sequence: TGTGCCAGCAGCTTGGCACAGAATAATGTCTACACCTTC. The chain recombines TRBV5-4 with TRBJ1-2; D is unresolved. Germline CDR1 and CDR2: SGHNT and YYREEE (reference sequence). The CDR3 runs to 13 residues. Deletions cut 0 bases from V and 10 bases from J, with 13 bases between.

The chain couples TRBV2 to TRBJ1-5, with a possible D match to TRBD1 (5 bases). The V end lost 8 bases, the J end lost 3 bases, and 17 bases lay between the germline ends. CDR1 SNHLY and CDR2 FYNNEI come from the germline V gene. This CDR3 has 15 amino acids. As DNA, the CDR3 is TGTGCCAGCCGACAGAGAGTCATACCCAATCAGCCCCAGCATTTT. Amino acids: CASRQRVIPNQPQHF.

V is TRBV5-1 and J is TRBJ2-3, with D hard to call. This CDR3 is 15 amino acids long. Germline V gives CDR1 SGHRS, CDR2 YFSETQ. Trimming took off 0 bases at V and 4 bases at J, with 12 bases between the two ends. The CDR3 spells CASSLGGRSPDTQYF. DNA of the CDR3: TGCGCCAGCAGCTTGGGTGGTAGATCCCCAGATACGCAGTATTTT.

The chain carries TRBV5-4 and TRBJ2-3; no definite D call. Looked up from germline, CDR1 is SGHNT and CDR2 is YYREEE (reference sequence). V was cut by 0 bases and J by 6 bases, with 14 bases left in between. The CDR3 runs 15 residues. In nucleotides, the CDR3 is TGTGCCAGCAGCTTGGGGCTAGTCGTCTCGGATACGCAGTATTTT. It specifies CASSLGLVVSDTQYF.

The V gene is TRBV9, the J gene TRBJ2-1; 9 bases map to TRBD1. CDR1 and CDR2 from the germline V gene are SGDLS and YYNGEE. V gave up 4 bases and J gave up 1 base; unmatched junction bases: 3. This CDR3 is built from 15 residues. As DNA, the CDR3 is TGTGCCAGCAGCCGCGGGACAGGGTCCTACAATGAGCAGTTCTTC. This translates into CASSRGTGSYNEQFF.

This chain links TRBV2 with TRBJ1-1; 10 bases align to TRBD1. From germline, CDR1 is SNHLY and CDR2 FYNNEI. J was trimmed by 7 bases and V by 4 bases; bases with no gene match: 12. This CDR3 is 16 amino acids long. CDR3 DNA: TGTGCCAGCAGTGCATCCCGGGGGACAGGGGCTAGTGAAGCTTTCTTT. It encodes CASSASRGTGASEAFF.

This clone was seen only once. V usage is TRBV30 and J usage is TRBJ2-5, with 7 bases that match TRBD1. The CDR3 sequence is 13 residues long. Trimming took 3 bases from V and 5 from J; bases not matched to a gene: 6. Germline V lookup: CDR1 GTSNPN, CDR2 SVGIG (reference sequence). The CDR3 nucleotides are TGTGCCTGGAGGAAGACAGGGTTGGAGACCCAGTACTTC. Translating gives CAWRKTGLETQYF.